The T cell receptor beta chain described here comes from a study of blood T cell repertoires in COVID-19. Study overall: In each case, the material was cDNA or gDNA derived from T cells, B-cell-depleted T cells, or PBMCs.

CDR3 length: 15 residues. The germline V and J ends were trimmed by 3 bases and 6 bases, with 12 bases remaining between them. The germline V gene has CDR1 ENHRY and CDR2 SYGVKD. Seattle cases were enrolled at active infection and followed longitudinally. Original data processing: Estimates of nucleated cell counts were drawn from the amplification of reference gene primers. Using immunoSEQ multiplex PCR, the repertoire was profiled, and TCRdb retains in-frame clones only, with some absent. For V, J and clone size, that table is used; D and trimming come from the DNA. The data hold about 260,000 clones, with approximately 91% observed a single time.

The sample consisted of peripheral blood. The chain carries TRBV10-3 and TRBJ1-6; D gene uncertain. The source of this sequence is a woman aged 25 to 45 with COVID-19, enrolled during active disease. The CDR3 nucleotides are TGTGCCATCAGTGAATCGAGGATTCTTAATTCACCCCTCCACTTT. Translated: CAISESRILNSPLHF.